Sequencing of this TCR beta chain was carried out in a study of blood T cell repertoires in COVID-19. The overall study: Researchers got acute and convalescent COVID-19 samples from the United States, Italy and Spain. The cDNA or gDNA used as material had been derived from T cells, B-cell-depleted T cells, or PBMCs.

In the original analysis: Amplification of reference gene primers was used by the study to estimate nucleated cell counts. Repertoires were generated with immunoSEQ multiplex PCR, while TCRdb's copy carries only in-frame clones and drops some. Clone size and the V and J calls come from that table; the DNA yielded D and trimming. The data show about 240,000 clones, 75% to 90% seen once. The CDR3 totals 15 residues. In germline, CDR1 is SGHTA, CDR2 FQGNSA. Germline trimming cut 5 bases from V and 9 bases from J; bases unmatched to any gene: 11. The rearrangement links TRBV7-2 to TRBJ1-5; the match to TRBD1 covers 9 bases. Material: peripheral blood. This receptor was taken from a man in his 60s who had recovered from COVID-19. CDR3: CASSALGTGRWPQHF. DNA of the CDR3: TGTGCCAGCAGCGCGTTGGGGACAGGGCGCTGGCCCCAGCATTTT.